These 10 T cell receptor beta chains came from one sample sequenced in a study of cytomegalovirus exposure and HLA in healthy donors. The PCR made use of 60 Vbeta and 13 Jbeta primers. Data came from immunoSEQ multiplex PCR; TCRdb stores just in-frame clones and leaves some out. The sample yields 85,000 to 100,000 clones, roughly 80% seen once. The specimen was PBMCs. These receptors all stem from a man aged 45-65 years in good health and CMV-seropositive.

This rearrangement joins TRBV6-5 to TRBJ1-3, with D tentatively TRBD1 (6 bases). V shed 5 bases and J shed 0 bases, with 11 bases lying between them. The V gene's germline CDR1 is MNHEY and CDR2 SVGAGI. This CDR3 contains 15 residues. This chain's CDR3 is CASSQRTASGNTIYF. In DNA, the CDR3 is TGTGCCAGCAGTCAAAGGACAGCCTCTGGAAACACCATATATTTT.

CDR3 region: CASSSLGVDSEQYF. As DNA, the CDR3 is TGTGCCAGCAGTTCTTTGGGAGTGGATTCCGAGCAGTACTTC. The V gene is TRBV6-1, the J gene TRBJ2-7, with D perhaps matching TRBD2 (5 bases). CDR1 and CDR2 (germline): MNHNS, SASEGT. This CDR3 has 14 residues. Trimming left V 5 bases short and J 6 bases short, with 17 bases between.

This clone showed up just a few times. The chain uses TRBV15 and TRBJ2-7; perhaps TRBD2 as D (6 bases). The CDR3 contains 18 residues. Germline V gene sequence: CDR1 LNHNV, CDR2 YYDKDF (reference sequence). V was trimmed by 0 bases and J by 3 bases, leaving 21 bases between them. The CDR3 spells CATSRDLRRGYPFYEQYF. The CDR3 coding sequence is TGTGCCACCAGCAGAGATTTAAGACGGGGGTACCCTTTCTACGAGCAGTACTTC.

This clone has a handful of counts. This chain connects TRBV12-5 to TRBJ1-1, with 8 positions matching TRBD1. Germline CDR1 LGHNT, CDR2 FRNRAP. This CDR3 region has 14 residues. V trimming: 3 bases; J trimming: 4 bases; junction bases outside the gene matches: 4. CDR3 nucleotides: TGTGCTAGTGGTTTCAATACAGGGGGCACTGAAGCTTTCTTT. It is translated as CASGFNTGGTEAFF.

This clone was seen only a few times. The chain joins TRBV12-5 to TRBJ2-2; 9 bases line up with TRBD1. Germline V gene data show CDR1 as LGHNT and CDR2 as FRNRAP. After removal of 6 bases from V and 6 bases from J, the junction contained 11 bases not matched to a gene. The CDR3 runs 16 residues. CDR3 DNA: TGTGCTAGTGGCCTGGTGGGACAGGGTAGGCCCGGGGAGCTGTTTTTT. Translating gives CASGLVGQGRPGELFF.

This chain connects TRBV19 to TRBJ1-1, with TRBD1 as a possible D gene (5 bases). V lost 3 bases, J lost 0 bases, and 8 bases lay in between. CDR1 LNHDA and CDR2 SQIVND come from the germline V gene (reference sequence). This CDR3 has 14 residues. The CDR3 DNA reads as TGTGCCAGTAGTATTGACAGATTGAACACTGAAGCTTTCTTT. Translating gives CASSIDRLNTEAFF.

The chain links TRBV10-2 to TRBJ1-2; 9 positions agree with TRBD1. Per germline, CDR1 WSHSY and CDR2 SAAADI. The CDR3 runs 14 residues. Losses at the gene ends were 4 bases for V and 8 bases for J; bases not matched to a gene: 8. The CDR3 spells CASSVSGQGSGYTF. The DNA of the CDR3 is TGCGCCAGCAGTGTGAGCGGACAGGGGAGCGGCTACACCTTC.

V usage is TRBV10-3 and J usage is TRBJ2-5, with 10 positions matching TRBD2. CDR3 length equals 14 residues. In germline, CDR1 is ENHRY, CDR2 SYGVKD. V was clipped by 2 bases and J by 4 bases; unmatched bases: 1. CDR3 in DNA: TGTGCCATCAGTGAGACTAGCGGGGCAGAGACCCAGTACTTC. Translating gives CAISETSGAETQYF.

This CDR3 is CASSIRSGGAYEQYF. The CDR3 DNA sequence: TGTGCCAGTAGTATTAGGTCCGGGGGGGCCTACGAGCAGTACTTC. The chain carries TRBV19 and TRBJ2-7, with 8 bases fitting TRBD2. V trimming: 3 bases; J trimming: 2 bases; junction bases outside the gene matches: 6. The germline gives CDR1 LNHDA, CDR2 SQIVND (reference sequence). This CDR3 spans 15 amino acids.

In nucleotides, the CDR3 is TGTGCCAGCAGAGTGGGACACGAGGGACGTGGCTACACCTTC. Amino acid sequence: CASRVGHEGRGYTF. V usage is TRBV28 and J usage is TRBJ1-2; D is perhaps TRBD1 (6 bases). Germline lookup yields CDR1 MDHEN and CDR2 SYDVKM. V lost 6 bases and J lost 7, with 18 bases in between. The CDR3 runs 14 residues.